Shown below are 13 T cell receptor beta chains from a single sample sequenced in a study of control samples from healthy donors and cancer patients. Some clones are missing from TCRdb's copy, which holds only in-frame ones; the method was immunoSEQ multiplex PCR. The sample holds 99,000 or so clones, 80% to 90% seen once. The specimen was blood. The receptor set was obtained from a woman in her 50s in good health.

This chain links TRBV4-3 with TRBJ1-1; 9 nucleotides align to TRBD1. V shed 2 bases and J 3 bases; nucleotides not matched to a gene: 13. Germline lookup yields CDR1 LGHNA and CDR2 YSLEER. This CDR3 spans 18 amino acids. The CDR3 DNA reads TGCGCCAGCAGCCAACTAACACCGGGACAGGGTGTGTACACTGAAGCTTTCTTT. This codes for CASSQLTPGQGVYTEAFF.

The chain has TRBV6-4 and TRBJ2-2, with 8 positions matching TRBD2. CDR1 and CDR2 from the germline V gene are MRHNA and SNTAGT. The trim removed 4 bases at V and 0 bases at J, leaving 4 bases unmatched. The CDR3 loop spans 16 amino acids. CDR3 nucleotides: TGTGCCAGCAGTGCAAATAGCGGGGCGAACACCGGGGAGCTGTTTTTT. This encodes CASSANSGANTGELFF.

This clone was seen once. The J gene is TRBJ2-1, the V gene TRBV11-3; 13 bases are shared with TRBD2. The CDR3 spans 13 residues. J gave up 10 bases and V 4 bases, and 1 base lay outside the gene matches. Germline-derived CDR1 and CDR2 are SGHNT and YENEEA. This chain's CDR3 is CASSWGLAGEQFF. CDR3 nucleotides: TGTGCCAGCAGCTGGGGACTAGCGGGAGAGCAGTTCTTC. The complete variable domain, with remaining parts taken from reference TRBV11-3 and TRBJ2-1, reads EAGVVQSPRYKIIEKKQPVAFWCNPISGHNTLYWYLQNLGQGPELLIRYENEEAVDDSQLPKDRFSAERLKGVDSTLKIQPAELGDSAVYLCASSWGLAGEQFFGPGTRLTVL.

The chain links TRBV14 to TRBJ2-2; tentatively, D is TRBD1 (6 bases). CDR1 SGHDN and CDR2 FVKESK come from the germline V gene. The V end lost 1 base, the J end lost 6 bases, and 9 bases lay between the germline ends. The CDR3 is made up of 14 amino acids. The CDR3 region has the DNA TGTGCCAGCAGCCAAGTGGGGGCTGCCGGGGAGCTGTTTTTT. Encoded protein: CASSQVGAAGELFF.

CDR3 nucleotides: TGTGCCAGCAGTTGGGGGACTAGCGGGACCGCAGATACGCAGTATTTT. Its translation: CASSWGTSGTADTQYF. The chain joins TRBV6-5 to TRBJ2-3, with 13 bases matching TRBD2. CDR1 is MNHEY, CDR2 SVGAGI, per germline. V gave up 4 bases and J gave up 4 bases; unmatched junction bases: 5. This CDR3 is built from 16 residues.

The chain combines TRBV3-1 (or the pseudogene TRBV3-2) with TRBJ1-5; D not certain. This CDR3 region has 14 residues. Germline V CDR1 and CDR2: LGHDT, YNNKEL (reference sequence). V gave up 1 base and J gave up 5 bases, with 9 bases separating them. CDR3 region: CASSQVGLDQPQHF. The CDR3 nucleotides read TGTGCCAGCAGCCAAGTGGGTTTAGATCAGCCCCAGCATTTT.

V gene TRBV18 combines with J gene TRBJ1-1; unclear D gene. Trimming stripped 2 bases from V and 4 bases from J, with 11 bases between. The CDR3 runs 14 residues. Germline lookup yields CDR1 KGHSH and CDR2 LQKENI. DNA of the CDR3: TGTGCCAGCTCACCAGTTCATTACGGCACTGAAGCTTTCTTT. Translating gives CASSPVHYGTEAFF.

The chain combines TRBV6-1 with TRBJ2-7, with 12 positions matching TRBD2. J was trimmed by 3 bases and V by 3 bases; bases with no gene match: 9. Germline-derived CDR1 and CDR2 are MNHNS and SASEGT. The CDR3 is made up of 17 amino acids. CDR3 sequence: CASSEELAGGGVYEQYF. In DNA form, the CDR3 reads TGTGCCAGCAGTGAGGAACTAGCGGGGGGAGGAGTCTACGAGCAGTACTTC.

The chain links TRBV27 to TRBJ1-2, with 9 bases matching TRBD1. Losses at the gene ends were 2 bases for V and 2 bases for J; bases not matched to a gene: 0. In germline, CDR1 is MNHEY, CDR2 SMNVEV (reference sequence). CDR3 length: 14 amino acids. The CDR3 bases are TGTGCCAGCAGTTTAGGGACAGGGAACTATGGCTACACCTTC. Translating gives CASSLGTGNYGYTF.

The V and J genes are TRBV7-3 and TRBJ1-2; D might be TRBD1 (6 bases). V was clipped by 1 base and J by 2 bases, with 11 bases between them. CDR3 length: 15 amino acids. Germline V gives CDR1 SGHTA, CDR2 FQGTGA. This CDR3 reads CASSLNSRGNYGYTF. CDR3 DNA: TGTGCCAGCAGCTTAAATAGTAGGGGGAACTATGGCTACACCTTC.

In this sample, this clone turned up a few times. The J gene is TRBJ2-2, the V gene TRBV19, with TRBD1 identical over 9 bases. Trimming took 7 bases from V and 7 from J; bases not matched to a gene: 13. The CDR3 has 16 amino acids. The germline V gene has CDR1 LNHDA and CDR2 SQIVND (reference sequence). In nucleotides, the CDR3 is TGTGCCAGTATCCCAGCCGGGACAGGGAATCGCGGGGAGCTGTTTTTT. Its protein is CASIPAGTGNRGELFF.

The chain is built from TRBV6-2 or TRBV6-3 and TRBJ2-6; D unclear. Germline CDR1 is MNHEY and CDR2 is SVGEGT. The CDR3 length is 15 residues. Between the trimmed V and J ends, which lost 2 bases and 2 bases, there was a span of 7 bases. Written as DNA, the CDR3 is TGTGCCAGCAGTTACAAAGGGACTGGGGCCAACGTCCTGACTTTC. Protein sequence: CASSYKGTGANVLTF.

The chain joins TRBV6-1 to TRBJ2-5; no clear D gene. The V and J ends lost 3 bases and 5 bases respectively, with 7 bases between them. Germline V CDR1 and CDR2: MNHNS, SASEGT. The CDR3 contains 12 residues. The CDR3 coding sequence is TGTGCCAGCAGTGAGCGTGGGGAGACCCAGTACTTC. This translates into CASSERGETQYF.